This entry is about one T cell receptor beta chain. What it binds is unknown. The data belong to a study of T cell responses to AZD1222 COVID-19 vaccine. Study results and limitations: Reportedly, nearly half the spike-specific TCRs target unmutated variant regions. At 160-218 and 743-854, vaccine-associated CD4 TCRs were dominant, and they spanned spike. Females outnumbered males among donors, who were mostly white British; clonal diversity was possibly underestimated. Seropositivity was recorded at baseline in only five to seven AZD1222 recipients.

V lost 1 base and J lost 7, with 7 bases in between. Germline lookup yields CDR1 SQVTM and CDR2 ANQGSEA. CDR3 length equals 11 residues. TCRdb's copy holds only in-frame clones and misses some; the assay was immunoSEQ multiplex PCR. The sample yields 100,000 to 150,000 clones, just under 90% seen once. Sequenced material: peripheral blood, taken on day 0 of AZD1222 vaccination. The V call is TRBV29-1, the J call TRBJ1-2; unclear D gene. This TCR derives from an adult in good health. DNA of the CDR3: TGCAGCGTTGAAGGAGGTTTTGGCTACACCTTC. The encoded protein is CSVEGGFGYTF.